This section outlines one T cell receptor beta chain sequence together with its context. Its antigen is undetermined. These data belong to a study of cytomegalovirus exposure and HLA in healthy donors. Study information: Ancestry clustering placed more than 65% of a few hundred genotyped donors in the Caucasian-associated cluster.

The CDR3 consists of 13 residues. Deletions cut 5 bases from V and 5 bases from J, with 12 bases between. Germline loops: CDR1 LNHDA, CDR2 SQIVND (reference sequence). The PCR used 60 Vbeta and 13 Jbeta primers. Clones were sequenced by immunoSEQ multiplex PCR, and TCRdb holds only the in-frame ones, with some missing. Here the sample spans roughly 110,000 clones, around three quarters being singletons. Study-level points and caveats: Within an earlier analysis, most TCR beta V segments proved productive either about 87% or about 30% of the time. CMV serostatus was the sole immune exposure data available.

Sequences were obtained from PBMCs. V gene TRBV19 combines with J gene TRBJ1-1, with TRBD1 as a possible D gene (5 bases). This sequence was found in a man in his thirties or forties in good health and CMV-seronegative. The chain's CDR3 is CASSSGIQTEAFF. The CDR3 DNA reads as TGTGCCAGTAGTTCAGGGATTCAGACTGAAGCTTTCTTT.